This TCR beta chain comes out of a study of cytomegalovirus exposure and HLA in healthy donors. Study conclusions and caveats: In the 130 or so validation repertoires, more than 85% of cluster scores exceeded 0, per a later analysis. The study recorded 160 or so TCR beta chains that were cytomegalovirus-associated.

Measured with immunoSEQ multiplex PCR; TCRdb has only the in-frame clones, and not every one. The sample includes 220,000 or so clones, 75% to 90% of them seen just once. The table lists this clone with a few counts. Its antigen is not identified. The germline gives CDR1 SGDLS, CDR2 YYNGEE. CDR3 length equals 15 residues. J gave up 3 bases and V 0 bases, and 5 bases lay outside the gene matches. The source is a woman under 30 in good health and CMV-seronegative. Specimen: PBMCs. V gene TRBV9 combines with J gene TRBJ2-7; 8 bases are shared with TRBD1. CDR3 amino acids: CASSVGTGIYYEQYF. In DNA form, the CDR3 reads TGTGCCAGCAGCGTAGGGACAGGGATCTACTACGAGCAGTACTTC.